This T cell receptor beta chain was documented in a study of T cell clonality in common variable immunodeficiency. Sequencing was performed with immunoSEQ multiplex PCR; in TCRdb, only in-frame clones are kept and a portion is missing. The table lists about 35,000 clones, with no singletons. The CDR3 has 16 amino acids, counting both end residues. Germline V lookup: CDR1 MNHNS, CDR2 SASEGT. In this sample, this clone turned up many times. Because the CDR3's place on the DNA is in doubt, the DNA is left out and the CDR3 is given as listed by TCRdb. This receptor was obtained from a person aged 18-70 years in good health. V gene TRBV6-1 combines with J gene TRBJ2-2; the table's D call TRBD1-2 went unverified against the DNA. Material for sequencing was peripheral blood mononuclear cells. The CDR3 is CASSEFGNGGYRELFF.